This TCR beta chain was identified in a study of regulatory T cells in long-lasting Graves disease. Findings and caveats of the study: Persistent disease favored TRBV28, TRBJ1-2 and TRBJ2-5. Possibly, too few samples lowered accuracy.

Sequencing libraries for TCR beta were prepared with iRepertoire HTBI primers and Arm-PCR of CDR3 regions. TCRdb re-called the multiplex PCR reads through MiXCR, storing one row per CDR3 protein. This table has around 250,000 distinct CDR3 sequences, 20% appearing once. Germline CDR1 and CDR2: SGHKS and YYEKEE (reference sequence). The CDR3 runs 13 residues. The V gene lost 5 bases and the J gene lost 2 bases, with 10 bases spanning the gap. Many counts were recorded for this clonotype. Its antigen is unidentified. Time point: newly diagnosed GD, antithyroid drugs for less than 3 months. PBMC RNA served as the TCR library source.

The sequencing used peripheral blood mononuclear cells (PBMCs), collected at new diagnosis, from a patient treated with antithyroid drugs. The J gene is TRBJ2-5, the V gene TRBV5-5; D may be TRBD1 (6 bases). The clonotype originates from a female donor with Graves disease. CDR3 loop: CASSFDRQETQYF. The CDR3 nucleotides are TGTGCCAGCAGTTTTGACAGGCAAGAGACCCAGTACTTC.